One and the same sample provided the 20 T cell receptor beta chains below, sequenced in a study of cytomegalovirus exposure and HLA in healthy donors. PCR was performed using 60 Vbeta and 13 Jbeta primers. This table comes from immunoSEQ multiplex PCR, and its TCRdb copy is limited to in-frame clones, with some not included. The sample includes about 160,000 clones. What was sequenced was PBMCs. These receptors all come from a woman aged 60 to 75 in good health and CMV-seronegative.

The gene calls are TRBV30 and TRBJ2-7; TRBD2 agrees at 7 bases. The J segment lost 2 bases and the V segment lost 4 bases, leaving 5 bases of the junction unmatched. The length of the CDR3 is 13 residues. Germline CDR1 is GTSNPN and CDR2 is SVGIG (reference sequence). CDR3 nucleotide sequence: TGTGCCTGGACTCGGAGCGGGGCCTACGAGCAGTACTTC. It specifies CAWTRSGAYEQYF.

V usage is TRBV18 and J usage is TRBJ2-7, with 8 bases aligning to TRBD2. This CDR3 is built from 14 residues. The J segment lost 3 bases and the V segment lost 2 bases, leaving 3 bases of the junction unmatched. The germline V gene encodes CDR1 KGHSH and CDR2 LQKENI. The CDR3 sequence is CASSPTGTSYEQYF. DNA of the CDR3: TGTGCCAGCTCACCAACCGGGACTAGCTACGAGCAGTACTTC.

The chain joins TRBV7-2 to TRBJ2-7; D unresolved. Germline V lookup: CDR1 SGHTA, CDR2 FQGNSA. The CDR3 covers 11 residues. The ends were cut back, 3 bases at V and 3 bases at J, with 3 bases in the middle. The CDR3 nucleotides read TGTGCCAGCAGCTTCAACTACGAGCAGTACTTC. Encoded protein: CASSFNYEQYF.

The J gene is TRBJ1-1, the V gene TRBV5-1; D gene ambiguous. Trimming took off 4 bases at V and 6 bases at J, with 16 bases between the two ends. Germline V gives CDR1 SGHRS, CDR2 YFSETQ. The CDR3 totals 14 residues. The CDR3 coding sequence is TGCGCCAGCAGCGCGGAGTTGTTTGGCTCTGAAGCTTTCTTT. Amino acids: CASSAELFGSEAFF. The full variable domain, with the rest looked up from reference TRBV5-1 and TRBJ1-1, is KAGVTQTPRYLIKTRGQQVTLSCSPISGHRSVSWYQQTPGQGLQFLFEYFSETQRNKGNFPGRFSGRQFSNSRSEMNVSTLELGDSALYLCASSAELFGSEAFFGQGTRLTVV.

V gene TRBV7-9 combines with J gene TRBJ1-1; D might be TRBD1 (6 bases). CDR3 length: 14 residues. Trimming left V 5 bases short and J 4 bases short, with 14 bases between. Germline V gene data show CDR1 as SEHNR and CDR2 as FQNEAQ (reference sequence). The CDR3 coding sequence is TGTGCCAGCAGCCCAGGGACAACCGGCACTGAAGCTTTCTTT. Translated: CASSPGTTGTEAFF.

This chain links TRBV2 with TRBJ2-2, with D possibly matching TRBD2 (6 bases). This CDR3 is 16 amino acids long. Germline assignment: CDR1 SNHLY and CDR2 FYNNEI. The V gene lost 2 bases and the J gene lost 6 bases, with 16 bases spanning the gap. CDR3 DNA: TGTGCCAGCAGTGAACCCTATCGACAGCGGGCCGGGGAGCTGTTTTTT. It yields the protein CASSEPYRQRAGELFF. Combining the CDR3 with reference TRBV2 and TRBJ2-2 gives the whole variable domain EPEVTQTPSHQVTQMGQEVILRCVPISNHLYFYWYRQILGQKVEFLVSFYNNEISEKSEIFDDQFSVERPDGSNFTLKIRSTKLEDSAMYFCASSEPYRQRAGELFFGEGSRLTVL.

CDR3 in amino acids: CASSLGGGVSGYTF. The CDR3 DNA is TGTGCCAGCAGCTTGGGGGGAGGGGTAAGCGGCTACACCTTC. This sequence joins TRBV5-4 and TRBJ1-2; the D gene is possibly TRBD1 (5 bases). V was cut by 0 bases and J by 8 bases, with 14 bases left in between. The CDR3 is 14 amino acids. CDR1 and CDR2 from the germline V gene are SGHNT and YYREEE (reference sequence).

In nucleotides, the CDR3 is TGTGCCAGCAGCGTAGAAGGGGATAGCAATCAGCCCCAGCATTTT. This translates into CASSVEGDSNQPQHF. This sequence joins TRBV9 and TRBJ1-5; D perhaps matches TRBD1 (5 bases). Germline CDR1 and CDR2: SGDLS and YYNGEE. V was pared by 0 bases and J by 0 bases, with 7 bases between. CDR3 length equals 15 residues.

This sequence joins TRBV5-4 and TRBJ1-1; D is uncertain. The CDR3 has 15 residues. The V end lost 3 bases, the J end lost 4 bases, and 16 bases lay between the germline ends. Germline CDR1 reads SGHNT; CDR2 reads YYREEE (reference sequence). This CDR3 is CASSSSAYSGTEAFF. CDR3 nucleotides: TGTGCCAGCAGCTCGTCGGCCTATAGCGGCACTGAAGCTTTCTTT.

This chain uses TRBV5-1 with TRBJ1-2, with D maybe TRBD1 (5 bases). This CDR3 spans 16 amino acids. With 0 bases removed from V and 8 bases from J, the gap between germline ends came to 20 bases. Per germline, CDR1 SGHRS and CDR2 YFSETQ. The chain's CDR3 is CASSLAGGQSLNGYTF. The CDR3, as DNA: TGCGCCAGCAGCTTGGCCGGGGGTCAATCTTTGAACGGCTACACCTTC.

The CDR3 reads CASSADRDGGYTF. CDR3 bases: TGTGCCAGCAGCGCGGACAGGGATGGTGGCTACACCTTC. The J gene is TRBJ1-2, the V gene TRBV9, with 8 positions matching TRBD1. With V trimmed by 3 bases and J by 7 bases, 5 bases remained unmatched. Looked up from germline, CDR1 is SGDLS and CDR2 is YYNGEE. The CDR3 length is 13 residues.

The J gene is TRBJ2-7, the V gene TRBV14; TRBD1 matches 11 bases. CDR3 length: 14 amino acids. Germline lookup yields CDR1 SGHDN and CDR2 FVKESK. The junction had 4 bases not matched to a gene; V was cut back by 2 bases and J by 7 bases. CDR3: CASSQRDRGTEQYF. The DNA of the CDR3 is TGTGCCAGCAGCCAACGGGACAGGGGGACGGAGCAGTACTTC.

This chain uses TRBV9 with TRBJ2-5; TRBD2 matches at 8 bases. Trimming took 0 bases from V and 4 from J; bases not matched to a gene: 2. This CDR3 comprises 14 residues. Germline CDR1 and CDR2: SGDLS and YYNGEE. In nucleotides, the CDR3 is TGTGCCAGCAGCGTAGCGGGAGGGCCAGAGACCCAGTACTTC. As protein: CASSVAGGPETQYF.

V usage is TRBV19 and J usage is TRBJ2-7; 10 bases are a match to TRBD1. The CDR3 spans 15 residues. V trimming: 3 bases; J trimming: 6 bases; junction bases outside the gene matches: 8. Germline CDR1 LNHDA, CDR2 SQIVND (reference sequence). As DNA, the CDR3 is TGTGCCAGTAGTATGGGGGACAGGGGATCTGTCGAGCAGTACTTC. It is translated as CASSMGDRGSVEQYF.

The gene calls are TRBV7-2 and TRBJ1-6; possible D gene TRBD1, 6 bases. Germline values: CDR1 SGHTA, CDR2 FQGNSA. This CDR3 has 14 amino acids. V lost 2 bases and J lost 7, with 9 bases in between. CDR3 in amino acids: CASSLRRGNSPLHF. CDR3 in DNA: TGTGCCAGCAGCTTACGCAGGGGAAATTCACCCCTCCACTTT.

The chain carries TRBV19 and TRBJ1-1; TRBD1 matches 10 bases. The germline V gene has CDR1 LNHDA and CDR2 SQIVND (reference sequence). This CDR3 is built from 16 residues. V lost 0 bases and J lost 3; bases outside the gene matches: 4. Written as DNA, the CDR3 is TGTGCCAGTAGTATAGATGACAGGGGGCTGGACACTGAAGCTTTCTTT. Translating gives CASSIDDRGLDTEAFF.

The chain joins TRBV6-5 to TRBJ1-2; D possibly corresponds to TRBD1 (6 bases). Trimming stripped 2 bases from V and 8 bases from J, with 18 bases between. Per the germline V gene, CDR1 is MNHEY and CDR2 is SVGAGI. The CDR3 loop spans 15 amino acids. The CDR3 coding sequence is TGTGCCAGCAGTTACCCTACAGGGAATTCTTGGGGCTACACCTTC. Translated, it gives CASSYPTGNSWGYTF.

The rearrangement links TRBV10-3 to TRBJ2-7; TRBD2 agrees at 9 bases. The CDR3 sequence is 14 residues long. Looked up from germline, CDR1 is ENHRY and CDR2 is SYGVKD. V shed 2 bases, J shed 7 bases, and the junction held 6 bases outside the gene matches. This CDR3 is CAISENGGREEQYF. For the CDR3, the DNA is TGTGCCATCAGTGAGAACGGCGGGAGGGAAGAGCAGTACTTC.

The chain is built from TRBV7-3 and TRBJ1-1, with 8 bases lining up with TRBD1. The CDR3 runs 14 residues. The V gene end was trimmed by 5 bases and the J gene end by 1 base; junction bases not matched to a gene: 3. CDR1 and CDR2 from the germline V gene are SGHTA and FQGTGA. CDR3 DNA: TGTGCCAGCAGCGCGACAGGGGAGAACACTGAAGCTTTCTTT. It translates to CASSATGENTEAFF.

The chain uses TRBV7-9 and TRBJ1-1, with 7 nucleotides matching TRBD1. Germline V gene data show CDR1 as SEHNR and CDR2 as FQNEAQ (reference sequence). The CDR3 sequence is 15 residues long. Germline trimming cut 5 bases from V and 3 bases from J; bases unmatched to any gene: 9. CDR3 in amino acids: CASSPRGRKDTEAFF. For the CDR3, the DNA is TGTGCCAGCAGCCCTAGGGGGCGCAAGGACACTGAAGCTTTCTTT.